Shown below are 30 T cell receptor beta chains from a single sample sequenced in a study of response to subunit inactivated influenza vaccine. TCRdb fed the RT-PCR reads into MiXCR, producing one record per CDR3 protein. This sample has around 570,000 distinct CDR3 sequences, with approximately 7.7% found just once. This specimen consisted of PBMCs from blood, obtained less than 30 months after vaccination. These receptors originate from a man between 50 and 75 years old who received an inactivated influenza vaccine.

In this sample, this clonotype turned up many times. CDR3 loop: CSVPAGGLSSYNEQFF. CDR3 DNA: TGCAGCGTCCCCGCCGGAGGGTTGAGCTCCTACAATGAGCAGTTCTTC. The rearrangement joins TRBV29-1 to TRBJ2-1, with TRBD2 as a possible D gene (6 bases). CDR3 length equals 16 residues. Germline loops: CDR1 SQVTM, CDR2 ANQGSEA. V was pared by 6 bases and J by 0 bases, with 18 bases between.

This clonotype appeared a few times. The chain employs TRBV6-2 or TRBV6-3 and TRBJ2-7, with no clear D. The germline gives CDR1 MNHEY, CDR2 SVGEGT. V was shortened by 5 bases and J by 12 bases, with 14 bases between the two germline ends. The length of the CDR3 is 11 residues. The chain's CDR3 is CASSHPGLPYF. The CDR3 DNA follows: TGTGCCAGCAGTCACCCTGGTTTACCGTACTTC.

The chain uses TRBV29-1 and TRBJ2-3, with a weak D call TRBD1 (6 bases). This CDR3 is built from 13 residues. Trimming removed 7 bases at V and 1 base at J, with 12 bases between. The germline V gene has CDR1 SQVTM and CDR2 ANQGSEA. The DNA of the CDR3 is TGCAGCGCTGTCCCAGGGGGCACAGATACGCAGTATTTT. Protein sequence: CSAVPGGTDTQYF.

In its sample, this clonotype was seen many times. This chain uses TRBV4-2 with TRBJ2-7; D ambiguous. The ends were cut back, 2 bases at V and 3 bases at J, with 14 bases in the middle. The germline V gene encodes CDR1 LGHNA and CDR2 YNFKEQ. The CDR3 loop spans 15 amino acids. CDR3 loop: CASSQSQGQNYEQYF. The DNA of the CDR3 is TGTGCCAGCAGCCAAAGCCAAGGTCAGAACTACGAGCAGTACTTC.

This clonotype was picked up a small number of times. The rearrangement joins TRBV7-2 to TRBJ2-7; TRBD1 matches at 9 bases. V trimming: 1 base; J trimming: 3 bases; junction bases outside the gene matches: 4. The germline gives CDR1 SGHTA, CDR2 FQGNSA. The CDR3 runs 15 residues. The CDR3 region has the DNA TGTGCCAGCAGCTTAGTACAGGGGGCTGGCTACGAGCAGTACTTC. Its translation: CASSLVQGAGYEQYF. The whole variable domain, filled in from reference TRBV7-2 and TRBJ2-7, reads GAGVSQSPSNKVTEKGKDVELRCDPISGHTALYWYRQSLGQGLEFLIYFQGNSAPDKSGLPSDRFSAERTGGSVSTLTIQRTQQEDSAVYLCASSLVQGAGYEQYFGPGTRLTVT.

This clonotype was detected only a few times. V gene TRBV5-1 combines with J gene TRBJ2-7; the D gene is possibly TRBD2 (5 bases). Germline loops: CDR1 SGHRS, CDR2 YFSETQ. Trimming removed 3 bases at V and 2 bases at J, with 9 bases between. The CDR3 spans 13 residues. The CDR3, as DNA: TGCGCCAGCAGCTCAACTAGAGCCTACGAGCAGTACTTC. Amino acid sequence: CASSSTRAYEQYF.

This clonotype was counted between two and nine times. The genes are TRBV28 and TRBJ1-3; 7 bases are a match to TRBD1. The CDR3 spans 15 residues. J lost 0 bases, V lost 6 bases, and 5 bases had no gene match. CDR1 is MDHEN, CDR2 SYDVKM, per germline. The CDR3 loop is CASRTGQSSGNTIYF. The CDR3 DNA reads TGTGCCAGCAGGACAGGGCAGAGCTCTGGAAACACCATATATTTT.

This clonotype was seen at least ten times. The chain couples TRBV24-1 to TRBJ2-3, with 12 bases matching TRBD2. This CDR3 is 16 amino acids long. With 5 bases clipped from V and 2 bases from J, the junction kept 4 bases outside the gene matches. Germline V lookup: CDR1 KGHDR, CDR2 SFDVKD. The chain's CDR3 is CATSGRTSGTTDTQYF. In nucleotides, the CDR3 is TGTGCCACCAGTGGTAGGACTAGCGGGACCACAGATACGCAGTATTTT.

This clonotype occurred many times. CDR3 sequence: CASSLGTLENTIYF. CDR3 DNA: TGTGCCAGCAGCTTGGGGACACTGGAAAACACCATATATTTT. V usage is TRBV5-5 and J usage is TRBJ1-3; TRBD1 might be the D (5 bases). Trimming shortened V by 0 bases and J by 6 bases, and 10 bases separated the two germline ends. The CDR3 totals 14 residues. Germline loops: CDR1 SGHKS, CDR2 YYEKEE (reference sequence).

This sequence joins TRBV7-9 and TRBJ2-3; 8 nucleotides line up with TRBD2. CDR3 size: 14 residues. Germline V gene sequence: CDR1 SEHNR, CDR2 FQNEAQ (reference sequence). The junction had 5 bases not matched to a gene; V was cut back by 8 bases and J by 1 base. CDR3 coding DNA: TGTGCCAGCCTCAAGCGGGAGCGCACAGATACGCAGTATTTT. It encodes CASLKRERTDTQYF.

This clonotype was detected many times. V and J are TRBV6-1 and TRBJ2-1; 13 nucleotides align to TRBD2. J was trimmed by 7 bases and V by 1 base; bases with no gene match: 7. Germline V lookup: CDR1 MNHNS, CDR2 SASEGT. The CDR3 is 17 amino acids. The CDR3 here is CASSEVLAGGDGNEQFF. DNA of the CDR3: TGTGCCAGCAGTGAAGTACTAGCGGGAGGGGACGGAAATGAGCAGTTCTTC.

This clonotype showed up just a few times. For the CDR3, the DNA is TGTGCCATCAGAGGGGCGGGAGGATTCACAGATACGCAGTATTTT. This sequence encodes CAIRGAGGFTDTQYF. This chain uses TRBV10-3 with TRBJ2-3, with TRBD2 identical over 8 bases. J was trimmed by 2 bases and V by 6 bases; bases with no gene match: 7. CDR1 ENHRY and CDR2 SYGVKD come from the germline V gene. This CDR3 spans 15 amino acids.

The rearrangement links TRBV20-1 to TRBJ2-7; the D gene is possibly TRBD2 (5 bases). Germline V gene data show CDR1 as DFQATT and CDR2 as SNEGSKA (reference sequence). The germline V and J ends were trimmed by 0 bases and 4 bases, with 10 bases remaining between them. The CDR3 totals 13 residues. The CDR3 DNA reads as TGCAGTGCTAGAGATACTAGGAGATACGAGCAGTACTTC. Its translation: CSARDTRRYEQYF.

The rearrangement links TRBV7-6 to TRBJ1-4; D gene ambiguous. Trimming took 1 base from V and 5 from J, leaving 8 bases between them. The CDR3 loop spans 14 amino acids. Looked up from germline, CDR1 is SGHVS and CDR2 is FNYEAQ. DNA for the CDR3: TGTGCCAGCAGCTTAGAGTCGAGGAATGAAAAACTGTTTTTT. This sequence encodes CASSLESRNEKLFF.

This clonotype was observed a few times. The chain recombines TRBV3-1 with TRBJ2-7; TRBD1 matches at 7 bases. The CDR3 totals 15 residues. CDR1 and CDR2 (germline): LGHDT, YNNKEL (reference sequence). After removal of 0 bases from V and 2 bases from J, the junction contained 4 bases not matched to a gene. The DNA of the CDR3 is TGTGCCAGCAGCCAAGATGTTGGGACAGCCTACGAGCAGTACTTC. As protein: CASSQDVGTAYEQYF.

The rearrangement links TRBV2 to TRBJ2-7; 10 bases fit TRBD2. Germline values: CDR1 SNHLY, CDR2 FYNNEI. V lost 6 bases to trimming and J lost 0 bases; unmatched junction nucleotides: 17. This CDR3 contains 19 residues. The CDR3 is CASRSPRWTSGDSSYEQYF. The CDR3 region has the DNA TGTGCCAGCAGGTCCCCTCGATGGACTAGCGGCGACTCCTCCTACGAGCAGTACTTC. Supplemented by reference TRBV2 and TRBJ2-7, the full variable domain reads EPEVTQTPSHQVTQMGQEVILRCVPISNHLYFYWYRQILGQKVEFLVSFYNNEISEKSEIFDDQFSVERPDGSNFTLKIRSTKLEDSAMYFCASRSPRWTSGDSSYEQYFGPGTRLTVT.

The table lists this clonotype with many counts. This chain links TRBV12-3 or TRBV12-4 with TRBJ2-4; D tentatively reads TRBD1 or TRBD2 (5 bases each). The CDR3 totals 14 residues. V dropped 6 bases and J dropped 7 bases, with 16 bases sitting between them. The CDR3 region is CASSLEVGVNIQYF. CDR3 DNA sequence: TGTGCCAGCAGCCTAGAGGTGGGGGTCAACATTCAGTACTTC.

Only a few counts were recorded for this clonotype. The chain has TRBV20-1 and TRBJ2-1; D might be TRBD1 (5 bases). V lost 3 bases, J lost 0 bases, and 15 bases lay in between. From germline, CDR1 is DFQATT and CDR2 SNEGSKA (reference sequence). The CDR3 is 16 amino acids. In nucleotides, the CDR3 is TGCAGTGCTAGGTCGACAGATAGAGACTCCTACAATGAGCAGTTCTTC. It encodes CSARSTDRDSYNEQFF.

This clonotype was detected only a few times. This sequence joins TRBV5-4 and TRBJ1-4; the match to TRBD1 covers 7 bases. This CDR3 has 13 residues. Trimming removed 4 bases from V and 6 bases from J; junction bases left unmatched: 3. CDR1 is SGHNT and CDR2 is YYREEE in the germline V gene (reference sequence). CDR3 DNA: TGTGCCAGCAGCAGGGGGCGCGATGAAAAACTGTTTTTT. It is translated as CASSRGRDEKLFF.

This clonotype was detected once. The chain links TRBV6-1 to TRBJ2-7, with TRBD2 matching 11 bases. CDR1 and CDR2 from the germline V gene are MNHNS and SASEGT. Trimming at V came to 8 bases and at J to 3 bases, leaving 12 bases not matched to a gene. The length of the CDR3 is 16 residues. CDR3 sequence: CASRGLAGGPHYEQYF. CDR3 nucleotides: TGTGCCAGCCGCGGGCTAGCGGGAGGCCCACACTACGAGCAGTACTTC.

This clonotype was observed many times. The CDR3 nucleotides read TGTGCCAGCGCGAACGGCTGGGGCAATCAGCCCCAGCATTTT. It specifies CASANGWGNQPQHF. This chain joins TRBV12-3 or TRBV12-4 and TRBJ1-5, with no clear D. V lost 8 bases to trimming and J lost 2 bases, with 13 bases between them. The CDR3 contains 14 residues.

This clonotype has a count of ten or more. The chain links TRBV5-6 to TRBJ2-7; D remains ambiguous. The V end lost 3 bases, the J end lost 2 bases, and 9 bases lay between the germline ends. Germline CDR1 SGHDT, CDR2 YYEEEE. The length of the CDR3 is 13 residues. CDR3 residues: CASSSVDAYEQYF. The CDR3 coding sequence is TGTGCCAGCAGCTCCGTAGACGCCTACGAGCAGTACTTC. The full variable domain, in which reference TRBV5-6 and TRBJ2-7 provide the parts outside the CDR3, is DAGVTQSPTHLIKTRGQQVTLRCSPKSGHDTVSWYQQALGQGPQFIFQYYEEEERQRGNFPDRFSGHQFPNYSSELNVNALLLGDSALYLCASSSVDAYEQYFGPGTRLTVT.

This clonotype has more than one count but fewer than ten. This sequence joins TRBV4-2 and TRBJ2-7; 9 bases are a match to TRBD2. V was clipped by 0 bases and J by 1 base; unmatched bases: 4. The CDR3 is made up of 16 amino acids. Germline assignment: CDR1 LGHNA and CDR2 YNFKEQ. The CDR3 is CASSQEERGVSYEQYF. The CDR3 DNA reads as TGTGCCAGCAGCCAAGAGGAGCGGGGGGTGTCCTACGAGCAGTACTTC.

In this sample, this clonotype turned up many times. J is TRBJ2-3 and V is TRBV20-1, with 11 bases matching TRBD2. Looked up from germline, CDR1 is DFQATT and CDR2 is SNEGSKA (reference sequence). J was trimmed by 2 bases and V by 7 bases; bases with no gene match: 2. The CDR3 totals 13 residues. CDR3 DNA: TGCAGTGTAGCGGGAGGGTTCACAGATACGCAGTATTTT. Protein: CSVAGGFTDTQYF.

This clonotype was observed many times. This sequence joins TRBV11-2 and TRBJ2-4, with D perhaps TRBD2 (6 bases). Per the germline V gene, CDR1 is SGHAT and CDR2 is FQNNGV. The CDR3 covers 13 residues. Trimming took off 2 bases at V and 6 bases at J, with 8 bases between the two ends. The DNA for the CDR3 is TGTGCCAGCAGCTTAATGGGGGGAAACATTCAGTACTTC. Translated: CASSLMGGNIQYF.

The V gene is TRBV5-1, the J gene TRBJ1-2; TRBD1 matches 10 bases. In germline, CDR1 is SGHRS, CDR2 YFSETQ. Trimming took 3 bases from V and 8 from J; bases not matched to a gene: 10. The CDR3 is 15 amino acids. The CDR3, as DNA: TGCGCCAGCAGCTCCGGGACAGGGGCTGCTACGGGCTACACCTTC. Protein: CASSSGTGAATGYTF.

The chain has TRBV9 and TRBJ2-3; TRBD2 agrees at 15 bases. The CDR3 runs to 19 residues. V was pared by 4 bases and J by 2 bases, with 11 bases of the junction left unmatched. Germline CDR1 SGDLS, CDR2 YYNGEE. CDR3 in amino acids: CASSSGLAGGVDTTDTQYF. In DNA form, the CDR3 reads TGTGCCAGCAGCTCCGGACTAGCGGGAGGGGTCGACACCACAGATACGCAGTATTTT.

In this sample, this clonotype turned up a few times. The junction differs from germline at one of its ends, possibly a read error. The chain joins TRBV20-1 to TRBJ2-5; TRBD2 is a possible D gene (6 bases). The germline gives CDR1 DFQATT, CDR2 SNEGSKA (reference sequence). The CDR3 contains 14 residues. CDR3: CSARAGMPQETQYF. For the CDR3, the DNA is TGCAGTGCCAGAGCGGGCATGCCTCAAGAGACCCAGTACTTC.

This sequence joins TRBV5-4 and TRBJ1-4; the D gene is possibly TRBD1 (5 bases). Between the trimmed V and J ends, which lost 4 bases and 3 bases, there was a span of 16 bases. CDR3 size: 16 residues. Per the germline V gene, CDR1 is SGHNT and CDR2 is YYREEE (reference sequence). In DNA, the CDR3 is TGTGCCAGCAGCAAGGGACTATCGGACCCTAATGAAAAACTGTTTTTT. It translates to CASSKGLSDPNEKLFF.

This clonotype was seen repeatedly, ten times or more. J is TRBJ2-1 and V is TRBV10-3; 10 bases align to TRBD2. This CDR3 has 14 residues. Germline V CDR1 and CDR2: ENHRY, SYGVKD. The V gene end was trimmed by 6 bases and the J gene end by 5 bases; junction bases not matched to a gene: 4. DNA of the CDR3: TGTGCCATCAGCCTAGCGGGAGAGAACAATGAGCAGTTCTTC. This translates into CAISLAGENNEQFF.